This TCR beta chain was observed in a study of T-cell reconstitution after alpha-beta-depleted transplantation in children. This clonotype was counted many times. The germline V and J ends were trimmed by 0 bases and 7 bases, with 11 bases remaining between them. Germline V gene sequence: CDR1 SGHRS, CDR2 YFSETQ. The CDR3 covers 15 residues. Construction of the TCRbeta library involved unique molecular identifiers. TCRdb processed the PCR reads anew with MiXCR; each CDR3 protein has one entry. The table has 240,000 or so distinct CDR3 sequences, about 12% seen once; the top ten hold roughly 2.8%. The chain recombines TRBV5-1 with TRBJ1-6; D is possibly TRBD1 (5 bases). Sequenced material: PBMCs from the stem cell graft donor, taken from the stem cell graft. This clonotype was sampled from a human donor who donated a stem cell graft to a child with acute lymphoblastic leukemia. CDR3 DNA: TGCGCCAGCAGCTTGGCGCAGGGTGGAAATTCACCCCTCCACTTT. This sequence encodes CASSLAQGGNSPLHF. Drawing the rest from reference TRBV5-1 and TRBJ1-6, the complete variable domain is KAGVTQTPRYLIKTRGQQVTLSCSPISGHRSVSWYQQTPGQGLQFLFEYFSETQRNKGNFPGRFSGRQFSNSRSEMNVSTLELGDSALYLCASSLAQGGNSPLHFGNGTRLTVT.